A single sample is the source of the 2 T cell receptor beta chains below, sequenced in a study of regulatory T cells in long-lasting Graves disease. The sample's time point: newly diagnosed GD, antithyroid drugs for less than 3 months. PBMC-derived RNA was used for the TCR library. Combining iRepertoire HTBI primers with Arm-PCR of CDR3 regions, the authors built TCR beta libraries. MiXCR was run by TCRdb on the multiplex PCR reads, yielding one entry per CDR3 protein. The sample lists about 500,000 distinct CDR3 sequences; roughly 16% were seen once. These data were also reused for a study on T cells in Graves' hyperthyroidism and ophthalmopathy.

The sequencing used peripheral blood mononuclear cells (PBMCs), collected at new diagnosis, from a patient treated with antithyroid drugs. These receptor sequences come from a man between 35 and 55 years old with Graves disease.

There are many counts of this clonotype. Sequence at one end of the junction differs from germline and may be a read error. This sequence joins TRBV3-1 and TRBJ2-7; unclear D gene. The CDR3 runs to 12 residues. Germline values: CDR1 LGHDT, CDR2 YNNKEL (reference sequence). The CDR3 protein is CASSQGFDEQYF. The DNA for the CDR3 is TGCGCCAGCAGCCAAGGGTTCGACGAGCAGTACTTC.

This clonotype has only one observation. This could be a read error, since a much larger clone is one nucleotide away. The chain links TRBV27 to TRBJ2-4; D is possibly TRBD1 or TRBD2 (6 bases each). The CDR3 runs to 12 residues. Germline loops: CDR1 MNHEY, CDR2 SMNVEV (reference sequence). The CDR3 bases are TGTGCCAGCAGTTTACCGACAGGAGGGGAGTTCTTC. It is translated as CASSLPTGGEFF.